These 4 T cell receptor beta chains originate from one sample sequenced in a study of radiotherapy plus CTLA-4 blockade in lung cancer. Repertoires were generated with immunoSEQ multiplex PCR, while TCRdb's copy carries only in-frame clones and drops some. Among about 83,000 clones listed, around 79% were seen once. The source was peripheral blood, collected from a patient treated with radiotherapy plus ipilimumab. These receptors were obtained from a human donor with non-small cell lung cancer who had a partial response to radiotherapy plus ipilimumab. Some clones in this sample may be carry-over from other donors' samples.

V usage is TRBV11-3 and J usage is TRBJ2-2; 8 bases are a match to TRBD2. The CDR3 extends over 16 amino acids. Germline V lookup: CDR1 SGHNT, CDR2 YENEEA. V was pared by 3 bases and J by 3 bases, with 6 bases of the junction left unmatched. The DNA of the CDR3 is TGTGCCAGCAGCTTCGGGGGGGGGACGGACACCGGGGAGCTGTTTTTT. Translation gives CASSFGGGTDTGELFF.

The rearrangement joins TRBV2 to TRBJ1-3; TRBD1 aligns across 7 bases. The CDR3 runs 14 residues. Germline V lookup: CDR1 SNHLY, CDR2 FYNNEI. J gave up 1 base and V 4 bases, and 1 base lay outside the gene matches. CDR3 DNA: TGTGCCAGCAGTGGACAGGGTTCTGGAAACACCATATATTTT. Translation: CASSGQGSGNTIYF.

The chain carries TRBV5-1 and TRBJ2-1; 7 bases are a match to TRBD2. The V gene's germline CDR1 is SGHRS and CDR2 YFSETQ. CDR3 length equals 14 residues. Losses at the gene ends were 0 bases for V and 8 bases for J; bases not matched to a gene: 5. CDR3 region: CASSLDPSGDEQFF. CDR3 DNA sequence: TGCGCCAGCAGCTTGGATCCTAGCGGCGATGAGCAGTTCTTC.

The chain has TRBV5-5 and TRBJ1-1; 7 bases line up with TRBD1. This CDR3 has 15 amino acids. In germline, CDR1 is SGHKS, CDR2 YYEKEE (reference sequence). Germline trimming cut 4 bases from V and 3 bases from J; bases unmatched to any gene: 9. The CDR3 DNA follows: TGTGCCAGCAGCAAGTTGACAGGGCTTGACACTGAAGCTTTCTTT. It yields the protein CASSKLTGLDTEAFF.